This note documents a single T cell receptor (beta chain) sequence. Antigen: not known. The data stem from a study of neoadjuvant anti-PD-1 for oral cavity cancer. Study background: Around day 43, patients without progression received a fourth nivolumab dose before surgery. Study-level points and caveats: With a few patients per group, TCR findings need larger cohorts. Higher pretreatment blood Treg/Th17 ratios correlated with higher pretreatment blood and lower post-treatment tumor TCRbeta clonality.

Time point meaning: after neoadjuvant nivolumab, at surgical resection. V lost 5 bases, J lost 7 bases, and 14 bases lay in between. The germline CDR1 and CDR2 sequences are SEHNR and FQNEAQ (reference sequence). The CDR3 is 14 residues long. PBMC libraries mostly used 480 ng of input genomic DNA, with six replicates per sample. Profiling relied on immunoSEQ multiplex PCR, and the TCRdb table lists in-frame clones only, not all of them. The sample has around 32,000 clones, about 77% seen once. The specimen comprised PBMCs, sampled after nivolumab (anti-PD-1) treatment. The source of this sequence is a person between 40 and 85 years old with oral cavity squamous cell carcinoma. V and J are TRBV7-9 and TRBJ2-2, with D maybe TRBD1 (5 bases). CDR3 residues: CASSREMGHGELFF. The CDR3 region has the DNA TGTGCCAGCAGCCGAGAGATGGGGCACGGGGAGCTGTTTTTT.